The clone carrying this TCR beta chain was picked up a small number of times. Its antigen is unidentified. Subjects aged 18 to 65 presented with newly diagnosed hyperthyroidism of less than 2 months' duration. Diagnoses were made from clinical symptoms, serum measures (thyroxine and TRAb), thyroid ultrasound and orbital computed tomography. CDR1 is SQVTM, CDR2 ANQGSEA, per germline. The CDR3 runs to 13 residues. V gave up 6 bases and J gave up 2 bases, with 14 bases separating them. Template material for amplifying TCR beta CDR3 regions consisted of RNA transcripts. First-round RT-PCR of the TCR CDR3 relied on the HTBI primer set. Using its own MiXCR run on the multiplex PCR reads, TCRdb lists one record per CDR3 protein. The sample has 600,000 to 650,000 distinct CDR3 sequences; 15% to 20% are singletons. This specimen belongs to a study of T cells in Graves' hyperthyroidism and ophthalmopathy. Overall study results and limits: The model identified upcoming ophthalmopathy a median roughly 6 months ahead of onset. A model of 13 V-J pairs discriminated ophthalmopathy from stable hyperthyroidism.

The chain employs TRBV29-1 and TRBJ2-7; tentatively, D is TRBD2 (5 bases). This sequence originates from a woman in her 30s with Graves' hyperthyroidism. Sequencing was carried out using blood. The CDR3 loop reads CSVITSGPYEQYF. The CDR3 DNA sequence: TGCAGCGTCATCACTAGTGGCCCCTACGAGCAGTACTTC.